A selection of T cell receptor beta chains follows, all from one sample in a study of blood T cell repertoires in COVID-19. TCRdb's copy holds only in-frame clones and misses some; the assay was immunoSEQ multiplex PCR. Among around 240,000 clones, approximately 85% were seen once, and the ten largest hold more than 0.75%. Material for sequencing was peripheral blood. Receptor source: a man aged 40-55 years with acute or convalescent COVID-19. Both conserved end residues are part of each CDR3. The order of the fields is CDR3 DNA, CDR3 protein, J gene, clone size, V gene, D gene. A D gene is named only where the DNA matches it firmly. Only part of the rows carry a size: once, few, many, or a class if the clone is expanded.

CDR3nt: TGTGCCACCAGCAGAGATAGGCAGGGGCTCTATGGCTACACCTTC
CDR3aa: CATSRDRQGLYGYTF
j_gene: TRBJ1-2
abundance: .
v_gene: TRBV15
d_gene: .

CDR3nt: TGTGCCATCAGTGCCGCCAGGATGGAAGCCAAAAACATTCAGTACTTC
CDR3aa: CAISAARMEAKNIQYF
j_gene: TRBJ2-4
abundance: .
v_gene: TRBV10-3
d_gene: .

CDR3nt: TGTGCCAGCAGCGCGGACAGCCAACTGAACACTGAAGCTTTCTTT
CDR3aa: CASSADSQLNTEAFF
j_gene: TRBJ1-1
abundance: .
v_gene: TRBV6-5
d_gene: .

CDR3nt: TGCGCCAGCACCGGACAGACGAACACTGAAGCTTTCTTT
CDR3aa: CASTGQTNTEAFF
j_gene: TRBJ1-1
abundance: .
v_gene: TRBV5-1
d_gene: .

CDR3nt: TGTGCCAGTCCTCCGCTGGGGGCGCTGGGCTATGGCTACACCTTC
CDR3aa: CASPPLGALGYGYTF
j_gene: TRBJ1-2
abundance: .
v_gene: TRBV19
d_gene: .

CDR3nt: TGCGCCAGCAGCCAAGATTCGGTTTCCACCTACGAGCAGTACTTC
CDR3aa: CASSQDSVSTYEQYF
j_gene: TRBJ2-7
abundance: .
v_gene: TRBV4-1
d_gene: .

CDR3nt: TGTGCCAGCAGTTACACCCAGTATTACACTGAAGCTTTCTTT
CDR3aa: CASSYTQYYTEAFF
j_gene: TRBJ1-1
abundance: .
v_gene: TRBV6-2/TRBV6-3
d_gene: .

CDR3nt: TGTGCCAGCAGCCCACCGGTCCAACCGGCAGATACGCAGTATTTT
CDR3aa: CASSPPVQPADTQYF
j_gene: TRBJ2-3
abundance: .
v_gene: TRBV5-5
d_gene: .

CDR3nt: TGCGCCAGCACCAACACTCCGGACAGACAAACTACCTATGGCTACACCTTC
CDR3aa: CASTNTPDRQTTYGYTF
j_gene: TRBJ1-2
abundance: once
v_gene: TRBV5-1
d_gene: .

CDR3nt: TGTGCCAGCAGTGAAAATAATGGGCCAGGCTACACCTTC
CDR3aa: CASSENNGPGYTF
j_gene: TRBJ1-2
abundance: .
v_gene: TRBV2
d_gene: .

CDR3nt: TGTGCCAGCAGCTCTGACAGGGGAGAGACCCAGTACTTC
CDR3aa: CASSSDRGETQYF
j_gene: TRBJ2-5
abundance: .
v_gene: TRBV11-3
d_gene: TRBD1

CDR3nt: TGTGCCATCAGCGCGGGGGGCCGTACCTACGAGCAGTACTTC
CDR3aa: CAISAGGRTYEQYF
j_gene: TRBJ2-7
abundance: .
v_gene: TRBV10-3
d_gene: TRBD2

CDR3nt: TGTGCCAGCAGCCCTGGGACTAGCGAGCAGTTCTTC
CDR3aa: CASSPGTSEQFF
j_gene: TRBJ2-1
abundance: .
v_gene: TRBV13
d_gene: TRBD2

CDR3nt: TGTGCCGTCGGAGGGAACTTGTATGGCTACACCTTC
CDR3aa: CAVGGNLYGYTF
j_gene: TRBJ1-2
abundance: .
v_gene: TRBV3-1/TRBV3-2
d_gene: .

CDR3nt: TGTGCCAGCAGTAGGGGCCCTTATAGCAATCAGCCCCAGCATTTT
CDR3aa: CASSRGPYSNQPQHF
j_gene: TRBJ1-5
abundance: .
v_gene: TRBV28
d_gene: .

CDR3nt: TGTGCCAGCAGTTCTGGGACAGGGCGTAATTCACCCCTCCACTTT
CDR3aa: CASSSGTGRNSPLHF
j_gene: TRBJ1-6
abundance: .
v_gene: TRBV6-5
d_gene: TRBD1

CDR3nt: TGTGCCAGCAGTGCTACTTTGGGACAGGGCAACTCCTACGAGCAGTACTTC
CDR3aa: CASSATLGQGNSYEQYF
j_gene: TRBJ2-7
abundance: .
v_gene: TRBV27
d_gene: TRBD1

CDR3nt: TGTGCCAGTAGTATTGCCCCATCCCTGGGCCAGGGGAACACTGAAGCTTTCTTT
CDR3aa: CASSIAPSLGQGNTEAFF
j_gene: TRBJ1-1
abundance: few
v_gene: TRBV19
d_gene: .

CDR3nt: TGTGCCAGCAGACATCAGGGTTTGAACACTGAAGCTTTCTTT
CDR3aa: CASRHQGLNTEAFF
j_gene: TRBJ1-1
abundance: .
v_gene: TRBV28
d_gene: .

CDR3nt: TGTGCCAGCAGCCCTGGAGCTAGCGGGGCATACGAGCAGTACTTC
CDR3aa: CASSPGASGAYEQYF
j_gene: TRBJ2-7
abundance: once
v_gene: TRBV9
d_gene: TRBD2

CDR3nt: TGTGCCAGCAGTGAAAGGTCTAGGCTACAGGGCACTGAAGCTTTCTTT
CDR3aa: CASSERSRLQGTEAFF
j_gene: TRBJ1-1
abundance: once
v_gene: TRBV2
d_gene: .

CDR3nt: TGTGCCAGCAGTTTGGAGCTCTCCTACGAGCAGTACTTC
CDR3aa: CASSLELSYEQYF
j_gene: TRBJ2-7
abundance: .
v_gene: TRBV12-3/TRBV12-4
d_gene: .

CDR3nt: TGCGCCAGCAGCTTGGGGGACTTGGGCTACACCTTC
CDR3aa: CASSLGDLGYTF
j_gene: TRBJ1-2
abundance: .
v_gene: TRBV5-1
d_gene: .

CDR3nt: TGTGCCAGCAGCACACTTTCAGCGGGGGGGCCGACCGGGGAGCTGTTTTTT
CDR3aa: CASSTLSAGGPTGELFF
j_gene: TRBJ2-2
abundance: .
v_gene: TRBV6-2/TRBV6-3
d_gene: TRBD2

CDR3nt: TGTGCCAGCATGGAGGGGGCGGGGGAAAAACTGTTTTTT
CDR3aa: CASMEGAGEKLFF
j_gene: TRBJ1-4
abundance: .
v_gene: TRBV25-1
d_gene: TRBD1

CDR3nt: TGTGCCAGCAGACAACAGGGGACTAATGAAAAACTGTTTTTT
CDR3aa: CASRQQGTNEKLFF
j_gene: TRBJ1-4
abundance: once
v_gene: TRBV6-6
d_gene: TRBD1

CDR3nt: TGTGCCAGCTCTCCGGACAGGGGGAGCTCCTACGAGCAGTACTTC
CDR3aa: CASSPDRGSSYEQYF
j_gene: TRBJ2-7
abundance: .
v_gene: TRBV6-4
d_gene: TRBD1

CDR3nt: TGTGCCAGCAGCTTAGCCGGACAGGGTGGGTCACCCCTCCACTTT
CDR3aa: CASSLAGQGGSPLHF
j_gene: TRBJ1-6
abundance: .
v_gene: TRBV7-8
d_gene: TRBD1

CDR3nt: TGTGCCAGCAGCCAAGAGGCAGGGGAAGCTTTCTTT
CDR3aa: CASSQEAGEAFF
j_gene: TRBJ1-1
abundance: .
v_gene: TRBV4-2
d_gene: .

CDR3nt: TGTGCCAGCAGCGGCCCCAATCGGGGAAAACTGTTTTTT
CDR3aa: CASSGPNRGKLFF
j_gene: TRBJ1-4
abundance: .
v_gene: TRBV7-2
d_gene: .

CDR3nt: TGTGCCAGCAGTGACTCAATTCTAGGCAATGAGCAGTTCTTC
CDR3aa: CASSDSILGNEQFF
j_gene: TRBJ2-1
abundance: few
v_gene: TRBV6-4
d_gene: .

CDR3nt: TGTGCCAGCAGCCCCCGTACAGGGTCCAATCAGCCCCAGCATTTT
CDR3aa: CASSPRTGSNQPQHF
j_gene: TRBJ1-5
abundance: .
v_gene: TRBV7-6
d_gene: .

CDR3nt: TGTGCCAGCCGCCCGAGATCTAGTTACACCGGGGAGCTGTTTTTT
CDR3aa: CASRPRSSYTGELFF
j_gene: TRBJ2-2
abundance: .
v_gene: TRBV28
d_gene: .

CDR3nt: TGCGCCAGCAGCCAGGGAAGGAACACTGAAGCTTTCTTT
CDR3aa: CASSQGRNTEAFF
j_gene: TRBJ1-1
abundance: .
v_gene: TRBV5-1
d_gene: .

CDR3nt: TGTGCCAGCAGGCGGGGGGATAGCAATCAGCCCCAGCATTTT
CDR3aa: CASRRGDSNQPQHF
j_gene: TRBJ1-5
abundance: .
v_gene: TRBV6-5
d_gene: .

CDR3nt: TGTGCCTGGAGTGTACAATGGGCAGCTACAAACTATGGCTACACCTTC
CDR3aa: CAWSVQWAATNYGYTF
j_gene: TRBJ1-2
abundance: .
v_gene: TRBV30
d_gene: .

CDR3nt: TGTGCCAGCAGCTTAGATATAGGGAGTAATTCACCCCTCCACTTT
CDR3aa: CASSLDIGSNSPLHF
j_gene: TRBJ1-6
abundance: .
v_gene: TRBV7-2
d_gene: .

CDR3nt: TGTGCCAGCAGCCCTGACACAGACAATCAGCCCCAGCATTTT
CDR3aa: CASSPDTDNQPQHF
j_gene: TRBJ1-5
abundance: .
v_gene: TRBV27
d_gene: .

CDR3nt: TGTGCCAGCAGCTCGGACAGGGACGAGCAGTACTTC
CDR3aa: CASSSDRDEQYF
j_gene: TRBJ2-7
abundance: .
v_gene: TRBV13
d_gene: TRBD1

CDR3nt: TGTGCCAGCAGCTATGGGGGCCAAATTGGGCAGCCCGGTTTGTTTTTT
CDR3aa: CASSYGGQIGQPGLFF
j_gene: TRBJ1-4
abundance: .
v_gene: TRBV28
d_gene: .

CDR3nt: TGTGCCAGCAGCCTCAGGGTTATGGAGACCCAGTACTTC
CDR3aa: CASSLRVMETQYF
j_gene: TRBJ2-5
abundance: once
v_gene: TRBV7-2
d_gene: .

CDR3nt: TGTGCCAGCAGTCCCGGTTCGAACACCGGGGAGCTGTTTTTT
CDR3aa: CASSPGSNTGELFF
j_gene: TRBJ2-2
abundance: once
v_gene: TRBV28
d_gene: .

CDR3nt: TGTGCCAGCAGCTTCGGGACAGGGGGCTCTGGGGCCAACGTCCTGACTTTC
CDR3aa: CASSFGTGGSGANVLTF
j_gene: TRBJ2-6
abundance: .
v_gene: TRBV7-3
d_gene: TRBD1

CDR3nt: TGCAGCGTTGTCTCTAGGAGCTCCTACAATGAGCAGTTCTTC
CDR3aa: CSVVSRSSYNEQFF
j_gene: TRBJ2-1
abundance: .
v_gene: TRBV29-1
d_gene: .

CDR3nt: TGTGCCAGCAGCTTAGATCGGGGGGCAAAGACCCAGTACTTC
CDR3aa: CASSLDRGAKTQYF
j_gene: TRBJ2-5
abundance: .
v_gene: TRBV11-2
d_gene: .

CDR3nt: TGCGCCAGCAGCTTGAGGACAGGGGACACCGGGGAGCTGTTTTTT
CDR3aa: CASSLRTGDTGELFF
j_gene: TRBJ2-2
abundance: .
v_gene: TRBV5-1
d_gene: TRBD1

CDR3nt: TGTGCCAGCAGCGTAGATCGGGATTTGTCAGATACGCAGTATTTT
CDR3aa: CASSVDRDLSDTQYF
j_gene: TRBJ2-3
abundance: .
v_gene: TRBV9
d_gene: .

CDR3nt: TGTGCCAGCAGCTTGAAGAGACAGGGAAGTAATTCACCCCTCCACTTT
CDR3aa: CASSLKRQGSNSPLHF
j_gene: TRBJ1-6
abundance: once
v_gene: TRBV5-8
d_gene: TRBD1

CDR3nt: TGTGCCAGCAGCTTATCGGGGATTGAATATGGCTACACCTTC
CDR3aa: CASSLSGIEYGYTF
j_gene: TRBJ1-2
abundance: .
v_gene: TRBV7-9
d_gene: .

CDR3nt: TGTGCCTGGAAAAATGAAGCCGGGACTTACGGAAACACCATATATTTT
CDR3aa: CAWKNEAGTYGNTIYF
j_gene: TRBJ1-3
abundance: .
v_gene: TRBV30
d_gene: .

CDR3nt: TGTGCCAGCAGTCAGGGTTTTCTGAACACTGAAGCTTTCTTT
CDR3aa: CASSQGFLNTEAFF
j_gene: TRBJ1-1
abundance: .
v_gene: TRBV2
d_gene: .

CDR3nt: TGTGCCAGCAGCTTGGAGGGGACGCAGTATTTT
CDR3aa: CASSLEGTQYF
j_gene: TRBJ2-3
abundance: few
v_gene: TRBV5-6
d_gene: .

CDR3nt: TGTGCCAGCAGCGTAGATGGGACAGGGATCTACGAGCAGTACTTC
CDR3aa: CASSVDGTGIYEQYF
j_gene: TRBJ2-7
abundance: .
v_gene: TRBV9
d_gene: TRBD1

CDR3nt: TGTGCCAGCAGTGACAGCGGACCTTTCTTGGATCAGCCCCAGCATTTT
CDR3aa: CASSDSGPFLDQPQHF
j_gene: TRBJ1-5
abundance: .
v_gene: TRBV6-4
d_gene: .

CDR3nt: TGTGCCAGCAGCCCCCCAAAGCGCTACGAGCAGTACTTC
CDR3aa: CASSPPKRYEQYF
j_gene: TRBJ2-7
abundance: .
v_gene: TRBV7-9
d_gene: .